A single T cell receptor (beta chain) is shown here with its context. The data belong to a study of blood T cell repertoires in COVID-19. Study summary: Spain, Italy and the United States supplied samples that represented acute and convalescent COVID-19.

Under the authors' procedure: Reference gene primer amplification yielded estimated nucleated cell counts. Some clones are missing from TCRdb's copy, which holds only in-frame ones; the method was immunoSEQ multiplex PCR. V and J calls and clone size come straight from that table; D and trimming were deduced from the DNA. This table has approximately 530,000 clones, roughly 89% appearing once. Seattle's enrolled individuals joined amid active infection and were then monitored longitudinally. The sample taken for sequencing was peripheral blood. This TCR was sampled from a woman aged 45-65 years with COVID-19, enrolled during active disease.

The CDR3 DNA is TGTGCCACCCAAGATCCAGGGGAGACCTACGAGCAGTACTTC. It encodes CATQDPGETYEQYF. This chain uses TRBV19 with TRBJ2-7; D may be TRBD1 (6 bases). Germline-derived CDR1 and CDR2 are LNHDA and SQIVND (reference sequence). Trimming took 10 bases from V and 2 from J, leaving 18 bases between them. The CDR3 loop spans 14 amino acids.